This T cell receptor beta chain emerged from a study of beta chain features in type 1 diabetes. This CDR3 is 14 amino acids long. The ends were cut back, 5 bases at V and 7 bases at J, with 17 bases in the middle. Germline loops: CDR1 SEHNR, CDR2 FQNEAQ (reference sequence). Post-sort purity exceeded 95% for all sorted populations. Study-wide points: Cells expressing TCR highly could be over-represented by cDNA sequencing.

As to this clone: Its cognate antigen is unknown.

Reverse transcribing all isolated RNA meant expressed TCRB transcripts were sequenced. Using immunoSEQ multiplex PCR, the repertoire was profiled, and TCRdb retains in-frame clones only, with some absent. The sample lists approximately 300,000 clones; roughly 9.6% were seen once. The sequence derives from a woman aged 30 to 39 in good health. The rearrangement links TRBV7-9 to TRBJ1-1; tentatively, D is TRBD1 (6 bases). Sequencing used naive CD4+ T cells from blood. The CDR3 loop reads CASSHRQTGSEAFF. The CDR3 DNA reads as TGTGCCAGCAGCCACAGACAGACAGGTAGTGAAGCTTTCTTT.